The sequence of this T cell receptor beta chain was determined in a study of cytomegalovirus exposure and HLA in healthy donors. Trimming took off 2 bases at V and 6 bases at J, with 14 bases between the two ends. The CDR3 spans 14 residues. The germline V gene encodes CDR1 KGHSH and CDR2 LQKENI. Turning to this clone: Its matching antigen is unknown.

Separation from the roughly 670-subject first cohort characterized the roughly 120-subject validation cohort, to which the donors belonged. Study-level points and caveats: Through in vitro validation, a few CMV-associated chains were shown to be specific for CMV antigens. Cytomegalovirus-associated TCR beta chains were listed, numbering roughly 150.

The protocol was immunoSEQ multiplex PCR, while the TCRdb copy is restricted to in-frame clones and leaves out a portion. The data show just over 80,000 clones, roughly 95% seen once. The TCR comes from a woman between 18 and 30 years old in good health and CMV-seronegative. The rearrangement joins TRBV18 to TRBJ2-7; the D gene is possibly TRBD1 (5 bases). Sequencing was done on a sample of PBMCs. The CDR3 DNA follows: TGTGCCAGCTCACCATCAGCAGGGTTCATCGAGCAGTACTTC. Protein product: CASSPSAGFIEQYF.